The 16 T cell receptor beta chains below come from one sample, sequenced in a study of blood T cell repertoires in COVID-19. The table came from immunoSEQ multiplex PCR; TCRdb's copy has only in-frame clones and leaves some out. The sample lists about 300,000 clones; 65% to 85% were seen once. Sample: peripheral blood. The receptors originated from a human donor with COVID-19, enrolled during active disease. The donor label of this sample is uncertain.

As to this clone: The same CDR3 arises from other DNA sequences in this sample as well. The chain is built from TRBV9 and TRBJ2-5, with 10 bases aligning to TRBD2. The germline V gene encodes CDR1 SGDLS and CDR2 YYNGEE. The CDR3 consists of 15 residues. V shed 0 bases, J shed 2 bases, and the junction held 1 base outside the gene matches. The CDR3, as DNA: TGTGCCAGCAGCGTAGGGACTAGCGGACAAGAGACCCAGTACTTC. This gives the protein CASSVGTSGQETQYF.

The V and J genes are TRBV28 and TRBJ2-7, with TRBD1 as a possible D gene (5 bases). CDR1 is MDHEN, CDR2 SYDVKM, per germline. The V end was cut by 5 bases, the J end by 3 bases, with 14 bases between. There are 14 residues in the CDR3. The CDR3 sequence: CASSLAPDSYEQYF. The CDR3 DNA is TGTGCCAGCAGTCTCGCTCCCGACAGCTACGAGCAGTACTTC. Using reference TRBV28 and TRBJ2-7 for the parts outside the CDR3, the full variable domain is DVKVTQSSRYLVKRTGEKVFLECVQDMDHENMFWYRQDPGLGLRLIYFSYDVKMKEKGDIPEGYSVSREKKERFSLILESASTNQTSMYLCASSLAPDSYEQYFGPGTRLTVT.

This clone has only a few counts. This CDR3 reads CASSSSWERFQETQYF. DNA of the CDR3: TGTGCCAGCAGTTCGTCGTGGGAGCGGTTCCAAGAGACCCAGTACTTC. The rearrangement uses TRBV28 and TRBJ2-5, with D tentatively TRBD2 (5 bases). From germline, CDR1 is MDHEN and CDR2 SYDVKM. The CDR3 has 16 amino acids. Trimming stripped 4 bases from V and 1 base from J, with 16 bases between. Based on the CDR3 plus reference TRBV28 and TRBJ2-5, the full variable domain is DVKVTQSSRYLVKRTGEKVFLECVQDMDHENMFWYRQDPGLGLRLIYFSYDVKMKEKGDIPEGYSVSREKKERFSLILESASTNQTSMYLCASSSSWERFQETQYFGPGTRLLVL.

The rearrangement links TRBV14 to TRBJ1-2; 9 nucleotides line up with TRBD1. Trimming took 5 bases from V and 8 from J; bases not matched to a gene: 12. The CDR3 sequence is 15 residues long. The V gene's germline CDR1 is SGHDN and CDR2 FVKESK. CDR3 nucleotides: TGTGCCAGCAGCTCTCGGCCGGGACAGGGTTGGGGCTACACCTTC. As protein: CASSSRPGQGWGYTF.

V and J are TRBV28 and TRBJ2-1; TRBD1 might be the D (5 bases). Germline lookup yields CDR1 MDHEN and CDR2 SYDVKM. This CDR3 has 14 residues. V was shortened by 7 bases and J by 5 bases, with 15 bases between the two germline ends. The CDR3 bases are TGTGCCAGCAATATCGATGGGGCGAACAATGAGCAGTTCTTC. Translating it yields CASNIDGANNEQFF.

The genes are TRBV3-1 (or the pseudogene TRBV3-2) and TRBJ1-6; D gene unclear. The CDR3 is 16 amino acids. The germline V and J ends were trimmed by 1 base and 9 bases, with 16 bases remaining between them. CDR1 and CDR2 (germline): LGHDT, YNNKEL (reference sequence). DNA for the CDR3: TGTGCCAGCAGCCAAGTGCCGGGTTTCGAAGGTTCACCCCTCCACTTT. Its translation is CASSQVPGFEGSPLHF.

This clone was recorded a few times. This chain joins TRBV10-3 and TRBJ1-1; 10 bases fit TRBD1. The CDR3 extends over 13 amino acids. After removal of 10 bases from V and 4 bases from J, the junction contained 6 bases not matched to a gene. Looked up from germline, CDR1 is ENHRY and CDR2 is SYGVKD. The CDR3 loop reads CATQGQGTTEAFF. In DNA, the CDR3 is TGTGCCACCCAGGGACAGGGGACCACTGAAGCTTTCTTT.

This chain joins TRBV28 and TRBJ1-5, with D unresolved. This CDR3 is built from 15 residues. CDR1 and CDR2 from the germline V gene are MDHEN and SYDVKM. V shed 3 bases and J shed 0 bases, with 9 bases lying between them. The CDR3 region is CASSLVQISNQPQHF. In DNA form, the CDR3 reads TGTGCCAGCAGTTTGGTACAGATTAGCAATCAGCCCCAGCATTTT.

This chain connects TRBV7-3 to TRBJ2-7; the match to TRBD2 covers 7 bases. This CDR3 region has 13 residues. V dropped 3 bases and J dropped 9; count of bases not matched to a gene: 8. CDR1 and CDR2 from the germline V gene are SGHTA and FQGTGA. The CDR3 loop reads CASSLGRGGGQYF. The CDR3 nucleotides are TGTGCCAGCAGCTTGGGGAGGGGTGGAGGGCAGTACTTC.

The V gene is TRBV3-1 (or the pseudogene TRBV3-2), the J gene TRBJ1-1; D ambiguous. Germline V lookup: CDR1 LGHDT, CDR2 YNNKEL (reference sequence). The length of the CDR3 is 12 residues. Trimming cost V 0 bases and J 8 bases, with 7 bases left between them. The CDR3 spells CASSQDRVEAFF. In nucleotides, the CDR3 is TGTGCCAGCAGCCAAGATCGGGTGGAAGCTTTCTTT.

The chain couples TRBV2 to TRBJ2-5; 7 nucleotides match TRBD2. The CDR3 is made up of 14 amino acids. V shed 9 bases, J shed 5 bases, and the junction held 12 bases outside the gene matches. Germline CDR1 and CDR2: SNHLY and FYNNEI. CDR3: CARGIGAGAETQYF. CDR3 coding DNA: TGTGCCAGGGGGATAGGGGCGGGAGCTGAGACCCAGTACTTC.

This clone was counted ten times or more. The chain employs TRBV6-2 or TRBV6-3 and TRBJ2-1; 7 bases fit TRBD2. CDR3 length: 17 amino acids. The V and J ends lost 6 bases and 5 bases, in that order; junction bases with no gene match: 16. Per germline, CDR1 MNHEY and CDR2 SVGEGT. The CDR3 spells CASSPLAAGLSNNEQFF. The CDR3 DNA reads TGTGCCAGCAGCCCCCTAGCGGCGGGATTAAGTAACAATGAGCAGTTCTTC.

The chain combines TRBV9 with TRBJ2-2; D is perhaps TRBD1 (7 bases). Germline lookup yields CDR1 SGDLS and CDR2 YYNGEE. Deletions cut 0 bases from V and 2 bases from J, with 14 bases between. The CDR3 is made up of 17 amino acids. The CDR3 is CASSVGGGTANTGELFF. The CDR3 DNA sequence: TGTGCCAGCAGCGTAGGTGGGGGGACAGCTAACACCGGGGAGCTGTTTTTT.

This chain connects TRBV5-5 to TRBJ2-1; 9 nucleotides agree with TRBD1. Per the germline V gene, CDR1 is SGHKS and CDR2 is YYEKEE (reference sequence). J gave up 10 bases and V 4 bases, and 9 bases lay outside the gene matches. There are 14 residues in the CDR3. In DNA form, the CDR3 reads TGTGCCAGCAGCCTCGGGACAGGGTTGCTAGAGCAGTTCTTC. It translates to CASSLGTGLLEQFF.

The V and J genes are TRBV6-4 and TRBJ2-3; 8 bases align to TRBD2. The CDR3 spans 15 residues. J gave up 2 bases and V 3 bases, and 4 bases lay outside the gene matches. Per germline, CDR1 MRHNA and CDR2 SNTAGT. CDR3 DNA sequence: TGTGCCAGCAGTGAAACGGGGGGGAACACAGATACGCAGTATTTT. Residues: CASSETGGNTDTQYF.

The chain employs TRBV9 and TRBJ2-7, with 10 bases identical to TRBD2. CDR1 is SGDLS and CDR2 is YYNGEE in the germline V gene. The ends lost 4 bases at V and 4 bases at J; junction bases unmatched: 8. The CDR3 totals 15 residues. This chain's CDR3 is CASSKRGTSEYEQYF. The CDR3, as DNA: TGTGCCAGCAGCAAACGGGGGACTAGCGAGTACGAGCAGTACTTC.